The rows below give T cell receptor beta chains drawn from one sample of a study of blood T cell repertoires in COVID-19. Libraries were prepared by immunoSEQ multiplex PCR; TCRdb keeps only in-frame clonotypes and omits some of them. The table lists 310,000 or so clones, around 87% of them singletons. Source material: peripheral blood. The receptors shown here come from a woman aged 45-59 years who had recovered from COVID-19. The CDR3 runs from the conserved cysteine through the conserved F or W. Fields, in order: clone size, J gene, V gene, D gene, CDR3 length, CDR3 protein, CDR3 DNA. D genes are given only for firm matches. Clone size appears in some rows only: once, few, many, or a class for an expanded clone.

- TRBJ1-3 TRBV3-1/TRBV3-2 - 16 CASSQDSVGTWNTIYF TGTGCCAGCAGCCAAGACTCCGTCGGGACTTGGAACACCATATATTTT
- TRBJ1-1 TRBV7-3 - 14 CASSLSRGNTEAFF TGTGCCAGCAGCTTAAGCCGGGGGAACACTGAAGCTTTCTTT
- TRBJ2-1 TRBV12-3/TRBV12-4 TRBD1 13 CASVAGYRGEQFF TGTGCCAGCGTTGCCGGCTACAGGGGTGAGCAGTTCTTC
- TRBJ2-7 TRBV11-2 - 15 CASSSTVAEFYEQYF TGTGCCAGCAGCTCGACCGTAGCGGAGTTCTACGAGCAGTACTTC
- TRBJ2-2 TRBV28 TRBD1 16 CASSSTWGQYTGELFF TGTGCCAGCAGTTCAACATGGGGACAGTACACCGGGGAGCTGTTTTTT
- TRBJ1-6 TRBV2 TRBD1 15 CASSEEGQGNSPLHF TGTGCCAGCAGTGAAGAGGGACAGGGGAATTCACCCCTCCACTTT
- TRBJ1-2 TRBV14 TRBD1 16 CASSQPGQGGYYGYTF TGTGCCAGCAGCCAGCCCGGACAGGGAGGGTACTATGGCTACACCTTC
- TRBJ2-1 TRBV28 TRBD1 13 CASSTGAYNEQFF TGTGCCAGCTCGACAGGGGCCTACAATGAGCAGTTCTTC
once TRBJ2-1 TRBV9 TRBD2 16 CASSVGVAGAYNEQFF TGTGCCAGCAGCGTAGGGGTAGCGGGAGCCTACAATGAGCAGTTCTTC
- TRBJ2-3 TRBV29-1 - 13 CSVDSPSTDTQYF TGCAGCGTTGACTCCCCCAGCACAGATACGCAGTATTTT
- TRBJ2-2 TRBV7-8 TRBD1 16 CASSLRTGTNTGELFF TGTGCCAGCAGCTTAAGGACAGGGACGAACACCGGGGAGCTGTTTTTT
- TRBJ1-4 TRBV10-2 - 13 CASRIPGDEKLFF TGCGCCAGCAGGATCCCGGGAGACGAAAAACTGTTTTTT
- TRBJ2-7 TRBV18 - 13 CASSRVESNEQYF TGTGCCAGCTCACGAGTGGAGTCGAACGAGCAGTACTTC
- TRBJ1-2 TRBV6-5 TRBD1 14 CASSLGQGPGGYTF TGTGCCAGCAGCCTAGGACAGGGGCCCGGAGGCTACACCTTC
- TRBJ2-7 TRBV28 TRBD1 15 CASSSATGGNYEQYF TGTGCCAGCAGTTCTGCGACAGGGGGGAACTACGAGCAGTACTTC
- TRBJ2-1 TRBV4-1 TRBD2 15 CASSPEQAGGGEQFF TGCGCCAGCAGTCCGGAACAAGCGGGGGGCGGTGAGCAGTTCTTC
- TRBJ2-3 TRBV5-6 - 14 CASSFYGSTDTQYF TGTGCCAGCAGCTTTTATGGCAGCACAGATACGCAGTATTTT
- TRBJ1-4 TRBV6-5 TRBD1 13 CASNGQVSEKLFF TGTGCCAGCAACGGACAGGTTAGCGAAAAACTGTTTTTT
once TRBJ1-1 TRBV29-1 TRBD1 12 CSGRTGITEAFF TGCAGCGGACGGACAGGGATTACTGAAGCTTTCTTT
- TRBJ2-7 TRBV4-3 TRBD1 15 CASSQLGTGQGEQYF TGCGCCAGCAGCCAACTCGGGACAGGGCAGGGCGAGCAGTACTTC
- TRBJ1-1 TRBV3-1/TRBV3-2 - 13 CASSPRTWGEAFF TGTGCCAGCAGCCCAAGGACATGGGGTGAAGCTTTCTTT
- TRBJ1-2 TRBV4-2 TRBD1 18 CASSQEPGQGKFLDGYTF TGTGCCAGCAGCCAAGAACCGGGACAGGGAAAGTTTCTCGATGGCTACACCTTC
- TRBJ1-2 TRBV28 - 13 CASLERGNYGYTF TGTGCCAGCCTAGAAAGGGGCAACTATGGCTACACCTTC
- TRBJ1-3 TRBV6-5 TRBD1 15 CASSYSQGAGNTIYF TGTGCCAGCAGTTACTCGCAGGGGGCTGGAAACACCATATATTTT
- TRBJ2-2 TRBV19 TRBD1 15 CASSEPGQGTGELFF TGTGCCAGTAGTGAGCCGGGACAGGGGACCGGGGAGCTGTTTTTT
- TRBJ2-7 TRBV28 TRBD1 11 CASGDRAEQYF TGTGCCAGCGGTGACAGGGCCGAGCAGTACTTC
- TRBJ1-5 TRBV28 TRBD1 16 CASSIRDRDRNQPQHF TGTGCCAGCAGTATCCGGGACAGGGATAGGAATCAGCCCCAGCATTTT
- TRBJ1-4 TRBV7-2 - 14 CASRPFGANEKLFF TGTGCCAGCAGACCGTTCGGGGCTAATGAAAAACTGTTTTTT
- TRBJ2-7 TRBV9 TRBD2 16 CASSAFGETSVGEQYF TGTGCCAGCAGCGCCTTCGGGGAGACTAGCGTCGGCGAGCAGTACTTC
- TRBJ1-2 TRBV18 - 16 CASSQALGQKNYGYTF TGTGCCAGCTCTCAGGCCTTAGGACAGAAGAACTATGGCTACACCTTC
- TRBJ2-6 TRBV18 TRBD1 19 CASSPVREQGASGANVLTF TGTGCCAGCTCACCCGTACGCGAACAGGGGGCATCTGGGGCCAACGTCCTGACTTTC
- TRBJ2-3 TRBV11-3 TRBD1 15 CASSVTGGGGDTQYF TGTGCCAGCAGCGTAACAGGGGGTGGTGGAGATACGCAGTATTTT
- TRBJ1-3 TRBV2 - 14 CASLWGLSGNTIYF TGTGCCAGCCTCTGGGGGCTAAGTGGAAACACCATATATTTT
- TRBJ2-5 TRBV28 - 13 CASSFGSYETQYF TGTGCCAGCAGTTTCGGGAGCTATGAGACCCAGTACTTC
- TRBJ1-4 TRBV19 - 13 CATRQSTNEKLFF TGTGCCACCAGACAGTCAACTAATGAAAAACTGTTTTTT
- TRBJ1-6 TRBV15 - 15 CATSIDGGDNSPLHF TGTGCCACCAGCATAGACGGAGGAGACAATTCACCCCTCCACTTT
- TRBJ2-1 TRBV19 TRBD2 19 CASSSRGESSGGPYNEQFF TGTGCCAGTAGTTCCCGCGGCGAGAGTAGCGGGGGGCCCTACAATGAGCAGTTCTTC
- TRBJ2-3 TRBV7-9 TRBD1 17 CASSFYRGGTSTDTQYF TGTGCCAGCAGCTTCTACAGGGGCGGCACTAGCACAGATACGCAGTATTTT
- TRBJ2-7 TRBV7-9 TRBD1 16 CASSPTRDRINYEQYF TGTGCCAGCAGCCCGACCCGGGACAGGATTAACTACGAGCAGTACTTC
- TRBJ1-4 TRBV18 TRBD1 17 CASSPDRGREDNEKLFF TGTGCCAGCTCACCAGACAGGGGGAGAGAGGATAATGAAAAACTGTTTTTT
- TRBJ2-3 TRBV29-1 TRBD1 15 CSVRPGTGSTDTQYF TGCAGCGTTCGCCCCGGGACAGGCAGCACAGATACGCAGTATTTT
- TRBJ2-5 TRBV18 - 14 CASSPLEHQETQYF TGTGCCAGCTCACCACTCGAGCACCAAGAGACCCAGTACTTC
- TRBJ1-2 TRBV18 TRBD1 16 CASSPRLTGEGYGYTF TGTGCCAGCTCACCGCGACTGACAGGGGAGGGCTATGGCTACACCTTC
once TRBJ1-2 TRBV3-1/TRBV3-2 TRBD1 12 CASSQERQGATF TGTGCCAGCAGCCAAGAAAGGCAGGGGGCCACCTTC
- TRBJ2-3 TRBV18 - 13 CASSAGVADTQYF TGTGCCAGCAGCGCAGGGGTGGCAGATACGCAGTATTTT
- TRBJ2-5 TRBV3-1/TRBV3-2 TRBD2 13 CASSQAGEGTQYF TGTGCCAGCAGCCAAGCCGGGGAGGGGACCCAGTACTTC
- TRBJ2-3 TRBV7-3 TRBD2 16 CASSYLAGPPGDTQYF TGTGCCAGCAGCTACTTAGCGGGGCCCCCGGGAGATACGCAGTATTTT
- TRBJ1-6 TRBV3-1/TRBV3-2 - 15 CASSPMPRDYSPLHF TGTGCCAGCAGCCCCATGCCCAGGGATTATTCACCCCTCCACTTT
- TRBJ1-1 TRBV9 - 15 CASSALDRFVTEAFF TGTGCCAGCAGCGCCCTTGACAGGTTTGTCACTGAAGCTTTCTTT
- TRBJ2-5 TRBV7-9 - 12 CASSLALETQYF TGTGCCAGCAGCTTAGCCCTAGAGACCCAGTACTTC
- TRBJ2-3 TRBV4-1 TRBD2 17 CASSQSLSGGAGDTQYF TGCGCCAGCAGCCAAAGTCTTAGCGGGGGGGCGGGAGATACGCAGTATTTT
- TRBJ2-7 TRBV9 - 16 CASSPRSWGEDYEQYF TGTGCCAGCAGCCCCAGGTCATGGGGGGAGGACTACGAGCAGTACTTC
few TRBJ1-5 TRBV18 - 12 CASSPSSQPQHF TGTGCCAGCTCACCAAGTAGTCAGCCCCAGCATTTT
- TRBJ2-2 TRBV5-4 - 15 CASSLFGQGSGELFF TGTGCCAGCAGCTTGTTCGGCCAGGGGTCCGGGGAGCTGTTTTTT
- TRBJ1-2 TRBV2 TRBD1 14 CASTGQGPNYGYTF TGTGCCAGCACAGGACAGGGCCCTAACTATGGCTACACCTTC
- TRBJ2-1 TRBV7-9 - 11 CASSAGPFRFF TGTGCCAGCAGCGCGGGACCATTTCGGTTCTTC
- TRBJ2-7 TRBV4-1 - 13 CASSQEASYEQYF TGCGCCAGCAGCCAAGAGGCCTCCTACGAGCAGTACTTC
- TRBJ1-1 TRBV6-2/TRBV6-3 - 14 CASSYTGLGTEAFF TGTGCCAGCAGTTACACAGGTTTGGGCACTGAAGCTTTCTTT
- TRBJ1-5 TRBV10-3 TRBD1 15 CAISQDRGPFQPQHF TGTGCCATCAGCCAGGACAGGGGGCCGTTTCAGCCCCAGCATTTT